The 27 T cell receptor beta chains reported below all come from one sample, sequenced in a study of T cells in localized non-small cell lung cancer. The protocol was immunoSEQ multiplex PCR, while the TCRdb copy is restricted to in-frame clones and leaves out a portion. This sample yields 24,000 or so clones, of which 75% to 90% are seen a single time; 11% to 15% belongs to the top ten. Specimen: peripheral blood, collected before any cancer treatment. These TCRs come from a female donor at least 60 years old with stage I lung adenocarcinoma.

CDR3 nucleotide sequence: TGTGCCAGCAGCTTAAGAGGACAGAACACCCAGCCCCAGCATTTT. Encoded protein: CASSLRGQNTQPQHF. The gene calls are TRBV5-6 and TRBJ1-5; possible D gene TRBD1, 6 bases. CDR1 and CDR2 from the germline V gene are SGHDT and YYEEEE. The CDR3 is 15 residues long. With 2 bases removed from V and 7 bases from J, the gap between germline ends came to 16 bases. Supplemented by reference TRBV5-6 and TRBJ1-5, the full variable domain reads DAGVTQSPTHLIKTRGQQVTLRCSPKSGHDTVSWYQQALGQGPQFIFQYYEEEERQRGNFPDRFSGHQFPNYSSELNVNALLLGDSALYLCASSLRGQNTQPQHFGDGTRLSIL.

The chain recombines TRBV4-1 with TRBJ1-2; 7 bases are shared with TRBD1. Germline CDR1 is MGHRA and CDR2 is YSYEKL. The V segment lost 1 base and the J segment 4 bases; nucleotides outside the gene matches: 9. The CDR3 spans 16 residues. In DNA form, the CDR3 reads TGCGCCAGCAGCCAAGGAACCGGCGACAGGGTCTATGGCTACACCTTC. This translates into CASSQGTGDRVYGYTF.

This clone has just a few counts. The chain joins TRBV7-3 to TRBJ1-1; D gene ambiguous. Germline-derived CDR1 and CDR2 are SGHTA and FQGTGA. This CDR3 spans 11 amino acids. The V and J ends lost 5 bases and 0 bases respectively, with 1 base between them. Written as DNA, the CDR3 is TGTGCCAGCAGCGTGAACACTGAAGCTTTCTTT. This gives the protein CASSVNTEAFF.

CDR3 amino acids: CASSSSGTSGGNEQFF. CDR3 nucleotide sequence: TGTGCCAGCAGTTCCTCCGGGACTAGCGGGGGAAATGAGCAGTTCTTC. The genes are TRBV27 and TRBJ2-1; TRBD2 matches at 14 bases. Germline assignment: CDR1 MNHEY and CDR2 SMNVEV (reference sequence). Germline trimming cut 4 bases from V and 7 bases from J; bases unmatched to any gene: 6. The CDR3 contains 16 residues.

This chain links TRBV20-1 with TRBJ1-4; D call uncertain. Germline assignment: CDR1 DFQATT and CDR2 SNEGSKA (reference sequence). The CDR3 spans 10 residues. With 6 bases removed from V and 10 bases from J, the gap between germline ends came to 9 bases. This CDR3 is CSAGPGKLFF. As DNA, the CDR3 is TGCAGTGCCGGCCCCGGAAAACTGTTTTTT.

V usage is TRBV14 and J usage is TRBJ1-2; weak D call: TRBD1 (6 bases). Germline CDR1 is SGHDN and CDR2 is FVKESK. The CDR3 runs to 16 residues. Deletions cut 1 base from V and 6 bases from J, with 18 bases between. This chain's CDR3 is CASSQVRGGSRDGYTF. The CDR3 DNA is TGTGCCAGCAGCCAAGTACGGGGGGGCTCTCGGGATGGCTACACCTTC. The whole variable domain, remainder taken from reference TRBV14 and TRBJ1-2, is EAGVTQFPSHSVIEKGQTVTLRCDPISGHDNLYWYRRVMGKEIKFLLHFVKESKQDESGMPNNRFLAERTGGTYSTLKVQPAELEDSGVYFCASSQVRGGSRDGYTFGSGTRLTVV.

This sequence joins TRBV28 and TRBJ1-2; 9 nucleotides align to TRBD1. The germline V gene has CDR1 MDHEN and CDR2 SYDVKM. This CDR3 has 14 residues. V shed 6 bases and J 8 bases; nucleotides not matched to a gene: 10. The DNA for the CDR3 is TGTGCCAGCAGGGGAACAGGGGGCGCGAGGGGCTACACCTTC. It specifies CASRGTGGARGYTF.

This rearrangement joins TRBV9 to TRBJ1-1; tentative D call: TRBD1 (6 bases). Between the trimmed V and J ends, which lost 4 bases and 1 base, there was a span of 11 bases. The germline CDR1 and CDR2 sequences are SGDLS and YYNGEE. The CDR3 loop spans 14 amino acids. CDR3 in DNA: TGTGCCAGCAGCAAACAGGGATCGAACACTGAAGCTTTCTTT. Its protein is CASSKQGSNTEAFF.

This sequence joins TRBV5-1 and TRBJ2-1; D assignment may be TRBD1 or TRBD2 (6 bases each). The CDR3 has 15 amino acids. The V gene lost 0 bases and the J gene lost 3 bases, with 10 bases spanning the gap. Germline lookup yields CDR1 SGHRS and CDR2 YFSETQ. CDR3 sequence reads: CASSLEQGLYNEQFF. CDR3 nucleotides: TGCGCCAGCAGCTTGGAACAGGGACTCTACAATGAGCAGTTCTTC.

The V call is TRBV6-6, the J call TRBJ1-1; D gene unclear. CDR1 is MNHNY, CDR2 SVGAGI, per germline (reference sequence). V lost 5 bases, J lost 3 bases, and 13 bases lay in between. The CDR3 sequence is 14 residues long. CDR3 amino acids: CASSQQILYTEAFF. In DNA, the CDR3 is TGTGCCAGCAGTCAACAGATACTCTACACTGAAGCTTTCTTT.

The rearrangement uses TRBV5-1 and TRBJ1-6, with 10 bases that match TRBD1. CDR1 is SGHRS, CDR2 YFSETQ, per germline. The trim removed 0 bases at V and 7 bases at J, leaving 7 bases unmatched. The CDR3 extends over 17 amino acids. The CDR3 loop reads CASSLADRGLSNSPLHF. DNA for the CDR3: TGCGCCAGCAGCTTGGCTGACAGGGGGCTTTCGAATTCACCCCTCCACTTT.

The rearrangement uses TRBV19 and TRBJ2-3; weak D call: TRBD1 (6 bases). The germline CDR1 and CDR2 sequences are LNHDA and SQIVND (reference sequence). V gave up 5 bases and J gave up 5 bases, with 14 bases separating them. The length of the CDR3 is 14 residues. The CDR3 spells CASSLRTVQDTQYF. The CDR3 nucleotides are TGTGCCAGTAGTTTAAGGACAGTTCAAGATACGCAGTATTTT.

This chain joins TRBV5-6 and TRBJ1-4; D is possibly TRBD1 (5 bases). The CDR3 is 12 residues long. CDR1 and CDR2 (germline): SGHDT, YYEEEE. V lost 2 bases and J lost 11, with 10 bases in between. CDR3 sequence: CASSFDSGKLFF. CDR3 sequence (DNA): TGTGCCAGCAGCTTTGACAGTGGGAAACTGTTTTTT.

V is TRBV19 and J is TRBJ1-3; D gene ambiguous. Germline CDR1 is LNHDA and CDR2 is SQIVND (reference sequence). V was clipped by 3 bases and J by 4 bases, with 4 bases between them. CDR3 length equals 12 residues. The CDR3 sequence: CASSILGNTIYF. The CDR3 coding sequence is TGTGCCAGTAGTATCCTAGGAAACACCATATATTTT.

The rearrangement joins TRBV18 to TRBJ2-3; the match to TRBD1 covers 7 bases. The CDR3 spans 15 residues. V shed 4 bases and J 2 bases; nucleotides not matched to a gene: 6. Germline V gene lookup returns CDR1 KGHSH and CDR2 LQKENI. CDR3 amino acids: CASSQQGIYTDTQYF. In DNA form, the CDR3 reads TGTGCCAGCTCACAACAGGGGATATACACAGATACGCAGTATTTT.

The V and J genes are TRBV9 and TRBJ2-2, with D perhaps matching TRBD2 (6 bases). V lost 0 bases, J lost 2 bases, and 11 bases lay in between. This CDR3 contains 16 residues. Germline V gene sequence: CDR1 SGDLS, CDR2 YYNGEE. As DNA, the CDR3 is TGTGCCAGCAGCGTAGAACCGGGACTTAACACCGGGGAGCTGTTTTTT. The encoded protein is CASSVEPGLNTGELFF.

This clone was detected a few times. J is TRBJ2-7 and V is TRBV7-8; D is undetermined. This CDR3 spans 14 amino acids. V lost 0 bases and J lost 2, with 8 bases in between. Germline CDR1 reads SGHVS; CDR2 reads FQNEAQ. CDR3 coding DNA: TGTGCCAGCAGCTTAGCGGGGTTGGCCTACGAGCAGTACTTC. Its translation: CASSLAGLAYEQYF.

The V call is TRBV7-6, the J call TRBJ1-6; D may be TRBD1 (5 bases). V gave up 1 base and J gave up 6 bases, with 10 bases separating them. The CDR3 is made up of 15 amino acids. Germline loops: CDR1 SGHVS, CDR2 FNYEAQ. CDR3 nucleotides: TGTGCCAGCAGCTTAGGGGGCGGAATTAATTCACCCCTCCACTTT. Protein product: CASSLGGGINSPLHF.

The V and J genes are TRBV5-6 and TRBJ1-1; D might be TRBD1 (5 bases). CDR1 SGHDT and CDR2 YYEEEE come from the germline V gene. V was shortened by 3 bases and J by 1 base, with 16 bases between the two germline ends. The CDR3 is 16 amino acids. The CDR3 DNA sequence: TGTGCCAGCAGCTCAATGATGCCTGGGGGGAACACTGAAGCTTTCTTT. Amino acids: CASSSMMPGGNTEAFF.

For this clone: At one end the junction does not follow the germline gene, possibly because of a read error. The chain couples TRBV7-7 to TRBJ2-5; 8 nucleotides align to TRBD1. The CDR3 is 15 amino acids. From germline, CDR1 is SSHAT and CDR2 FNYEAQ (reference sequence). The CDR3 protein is CASSEGTGRQETQYF. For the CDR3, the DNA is TGTGCTAGCAGCGAAGGGACAGGACGCCAAGAGACCCAGTACTTC.

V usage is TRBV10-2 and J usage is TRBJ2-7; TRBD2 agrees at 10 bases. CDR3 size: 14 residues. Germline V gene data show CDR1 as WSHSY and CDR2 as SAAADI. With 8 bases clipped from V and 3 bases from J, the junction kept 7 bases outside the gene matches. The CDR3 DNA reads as TGCGCCAGCGGGACTAGCGTGATGCTCTACGAGCAGTACTTC. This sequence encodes CASGTSVMLYEQYF.

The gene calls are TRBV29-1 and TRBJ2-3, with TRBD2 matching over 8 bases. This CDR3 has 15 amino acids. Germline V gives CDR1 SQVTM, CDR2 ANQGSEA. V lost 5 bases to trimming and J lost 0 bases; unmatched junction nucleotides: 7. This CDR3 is CSVTSGGSSTDTQYF. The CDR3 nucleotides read TGCAGCGTTACGAGCGGGGGATCTAGCACAGATACGCAGTATTTT.

For the CDR3, the DNA is TGTGCCAGCAGCTTACAGCGCTACGAGCAGTACTTC. This encodes CASSLQRYEQYF. The genes are TRBV5-6 and TRBJ2-7; D uncertain. Per germline, CDR1 SGHDT and CDR2 YYEEEE. This CDR3 region has 12 residues. V was cut by 2 bases and J by 3 bases, with 6 bases left in between. Supplemented by reference TRBV5-6 and TRBJ2-7, the full variable domain reads DAGVTQSPTHLIKTRGQQVTLRCSPKSGHDTVSWYQQALGQGPQFIFQYYEEEERQRGNFPDRFSGHQFPNYSSELNVNALLLGDSALYLCASSLQRYEQYFGPGTRLTVT.

Here the CDR3 DNA reads TGTGCCAGCAGCCGGACAGGGGATACTAATGAAAAACTGTTTTTT. Its protein is CASSRTGDTNEKLFF. The chain combines TRBV7-9 with TRBJ1-4; 9 bases fit TRBD1. The V gene's germline CDR1 is SEHNR and CDR2 FQNEAQ (reference sequence). V trimming: 5 bases; J trimming: 2 bases; junction bases outside the gene matches: 3. CDR3 size: 15 residues.

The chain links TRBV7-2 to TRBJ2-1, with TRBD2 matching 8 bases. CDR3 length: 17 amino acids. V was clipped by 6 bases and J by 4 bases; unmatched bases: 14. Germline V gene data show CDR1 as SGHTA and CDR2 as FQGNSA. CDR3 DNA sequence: TGTGCCAGCAGTTCTTCCCAAGCTTCTAGCGGGTACAATGAGCAGTTCTTC. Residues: CASSSSQASSGYNEQFF.

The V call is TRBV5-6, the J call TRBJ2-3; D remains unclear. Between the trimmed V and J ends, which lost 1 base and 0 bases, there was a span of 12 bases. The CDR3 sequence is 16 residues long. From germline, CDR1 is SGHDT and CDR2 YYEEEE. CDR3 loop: CASSLNFGPSTDTQYF. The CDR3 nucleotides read TGTGCCAGCAGCTTGAACTTCGGACCAAGCACAGATACGCAGTATTTT.

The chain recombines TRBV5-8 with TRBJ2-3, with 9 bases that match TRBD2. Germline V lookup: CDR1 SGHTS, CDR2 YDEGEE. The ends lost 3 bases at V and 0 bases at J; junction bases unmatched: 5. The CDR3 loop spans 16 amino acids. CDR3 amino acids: CASSSGTSRSTDTQYF. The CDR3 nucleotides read TGTGCCAGCAGCTCTGGGACTAGCCGAAGCACAGATACGCAGTATTTT.